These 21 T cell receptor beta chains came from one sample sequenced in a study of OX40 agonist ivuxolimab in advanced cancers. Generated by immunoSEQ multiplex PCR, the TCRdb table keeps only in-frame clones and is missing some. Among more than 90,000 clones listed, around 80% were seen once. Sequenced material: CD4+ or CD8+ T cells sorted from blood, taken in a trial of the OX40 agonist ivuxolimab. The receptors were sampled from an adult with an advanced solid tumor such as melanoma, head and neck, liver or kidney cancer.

As DNA, the CDR3 is TGTGCCAGCAGTGAAGGGAGGAACACTGAAGCTTTCTTT. Its translation: CASSEGRNTEAFF. V is TRBV6-1 and J is TRBJ1-1; no reliable D call. The CDR3 totals 13 residues. V was shortened by 1 base and J by 1 base, with 4 bases between the two germline ends. Germline V CDR1 and CDR2: MNHNS, SASEGT.

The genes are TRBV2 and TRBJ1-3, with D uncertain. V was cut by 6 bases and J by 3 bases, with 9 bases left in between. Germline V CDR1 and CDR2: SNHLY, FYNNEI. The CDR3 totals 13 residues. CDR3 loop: CASREGVGNTIYF. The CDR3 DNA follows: TGTGCCAGCAGGGAGGGAGTTGGAAACACCATATATTTT.

The CDR3 nucleotides read TGTGCCAGCAGCTTAGTGCAGGGGTTGAACACCGGGGAGCTGTTTTTT. Translating it yields CASSLVQGLNTGELFF. The genes are TRBV7-9 and TRBJ2-2, with D maybe TRBD1 (6 bases). The germline CDR1 and CDR2 sequences are SEHNR and FQNEAQ (reference sequence). V lost 1 base and J lost 1, with 10 bases in between. The CDR3 contains 16 residues.

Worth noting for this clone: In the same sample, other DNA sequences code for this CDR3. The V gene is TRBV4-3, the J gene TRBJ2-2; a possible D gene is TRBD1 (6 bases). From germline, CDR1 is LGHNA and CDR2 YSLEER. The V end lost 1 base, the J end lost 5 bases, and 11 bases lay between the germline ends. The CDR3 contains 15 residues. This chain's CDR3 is CASSQAQRGTGELFF. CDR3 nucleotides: TGCGCCAGCAGCCAAGCGCAGAGGGGGACCGGGGAGCTGTTTTTT.

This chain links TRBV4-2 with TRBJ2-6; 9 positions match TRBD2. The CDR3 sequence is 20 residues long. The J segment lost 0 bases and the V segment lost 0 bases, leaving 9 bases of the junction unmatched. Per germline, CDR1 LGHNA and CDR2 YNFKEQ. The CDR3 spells CASSQDRIAGAHSGANVLTF. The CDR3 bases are TGTGCCAGCAGCCAAGATCGGATAGCGGGGGCCCACTCTGGGGCCAACGTCCTGACTTTC.

CDR3 coding DNA: TGTGCCAGCAGCTTGGGACAGTTTTGGGGAGAGACCCAGTACTTC. Amino acid sequence: CASSLGQFWGETQYF. This chain joins TRBV5-6 and TRBJ2-5, with D possibly being TRBD1 (5 bases). V lost 0 bases and J lost 4, with 13 bases in between. Germline V lookup: CDR1 SGHDT, CDR2 YYEEEE. The length of the CDR3 is 15 residues.

For the CDR3, the DNA is TGCGCCAGCAGCCAAGAAGGCAGGGGGCCGCACGAGCAGTACTTC. This translates into CASSQEGRGPHEQYF. The rearrangement links TRBV4-3 to TRBJ2-7; 8 bases match TRBD1. CDR3 size: 15 residues. Germline CDR1 is LGHNA and CDR2 is YSLEER. Unmatched junction bases numbered 6, after V lost 0 bases and J lost 5 bases.

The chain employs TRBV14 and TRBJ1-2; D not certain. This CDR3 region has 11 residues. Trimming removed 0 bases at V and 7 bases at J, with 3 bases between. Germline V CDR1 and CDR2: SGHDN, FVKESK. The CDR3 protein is CASSQEFGYTF. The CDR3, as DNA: TGTGCCAGCAGCCAAGAGTTTGGCTACACCTTC.

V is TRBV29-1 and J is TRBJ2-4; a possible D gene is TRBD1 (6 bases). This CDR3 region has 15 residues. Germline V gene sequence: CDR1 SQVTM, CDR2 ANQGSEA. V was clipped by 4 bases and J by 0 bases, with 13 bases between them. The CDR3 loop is CSVAPGQLAKNIQYF. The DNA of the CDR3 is TGCAGCGTTGCTCCGGGACAACTAGCCAAAAACATTCAGTACTTC.

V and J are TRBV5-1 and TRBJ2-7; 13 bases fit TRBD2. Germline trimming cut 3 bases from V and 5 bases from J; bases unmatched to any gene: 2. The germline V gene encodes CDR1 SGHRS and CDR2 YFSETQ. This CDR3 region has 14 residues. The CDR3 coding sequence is TGCGCCAGCAGCTCCGGGACTAGCGGGAACGAGCAGTACTTC. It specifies CASSSGTSGNEQYF. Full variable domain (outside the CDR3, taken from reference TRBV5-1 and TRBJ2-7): KAGVTQTPRYLIKTRGQQVTLSCSPISGHRSVSWYQQTPGQGLQFLFEYFSETQRNKGNFPGRFSGRQFSNSRSEMNVSTLELGDSALYLCASSSGTSGNEQYFGPGTRLTVT.

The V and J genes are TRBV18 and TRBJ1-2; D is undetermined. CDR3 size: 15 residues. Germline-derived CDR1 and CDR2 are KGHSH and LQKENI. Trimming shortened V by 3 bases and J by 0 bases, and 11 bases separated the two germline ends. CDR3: CASSPVGSANYGYTF. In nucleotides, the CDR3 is TGTGCCAGCTCACCTGTGGGATCAGCTAACTATGGCTACACCTTC.

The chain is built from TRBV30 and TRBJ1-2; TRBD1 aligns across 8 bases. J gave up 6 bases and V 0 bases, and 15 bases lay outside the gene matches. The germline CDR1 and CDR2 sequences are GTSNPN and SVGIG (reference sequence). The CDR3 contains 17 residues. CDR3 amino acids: CAWSVHGPGTGIDGYTF. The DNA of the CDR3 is TGTGCCTGGAGTGTACACGGGCCGGGGACAGGAATAGATGGCTACACCTTC. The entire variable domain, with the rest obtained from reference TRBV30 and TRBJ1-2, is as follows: SQTIHQWPATLVQPVGSPLSLECTVEGTSNPNLYWYRQAAGRGLQLLFYSVGIGQISSEVPQNLSASRPQDRQFILSSKKLLLSDSGFYLCAWSVHGPGTGIDGYTFGSGTRLTVV.

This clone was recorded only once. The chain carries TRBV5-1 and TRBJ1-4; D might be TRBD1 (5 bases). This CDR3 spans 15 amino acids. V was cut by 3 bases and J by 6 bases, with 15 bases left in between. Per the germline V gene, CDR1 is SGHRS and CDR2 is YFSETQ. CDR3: CASSSRQRGDEKLFF. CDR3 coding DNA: TGCGCCAGCAGCTCACGACAGCGGGGCGATGAAAAACTGTTTTTT.

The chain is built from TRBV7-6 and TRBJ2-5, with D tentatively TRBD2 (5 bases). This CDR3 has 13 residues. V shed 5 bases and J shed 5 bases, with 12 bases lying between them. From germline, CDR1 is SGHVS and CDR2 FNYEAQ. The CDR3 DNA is TGTGCCAGCAGCCGTACTAGTGCTGAGACCCAGTACTTC. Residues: CASSRTSAETQYF.

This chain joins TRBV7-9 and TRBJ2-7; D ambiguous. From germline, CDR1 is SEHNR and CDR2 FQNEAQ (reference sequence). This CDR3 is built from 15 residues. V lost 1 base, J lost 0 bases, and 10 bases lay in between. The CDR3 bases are TGTGCCAGCAGCTTAGTGATGGGCTCCTCCTACGAGCAGTACTTC. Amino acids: CASSLVMGSSYEQYF.

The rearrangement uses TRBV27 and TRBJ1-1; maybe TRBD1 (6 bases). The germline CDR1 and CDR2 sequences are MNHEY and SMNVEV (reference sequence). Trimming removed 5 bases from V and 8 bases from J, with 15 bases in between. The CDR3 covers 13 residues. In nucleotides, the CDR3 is TGTGCCAGCAGTCTAAATAGGGGGTTCGAAGCTTTCTTT. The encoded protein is CASSLNRGFEAFF.

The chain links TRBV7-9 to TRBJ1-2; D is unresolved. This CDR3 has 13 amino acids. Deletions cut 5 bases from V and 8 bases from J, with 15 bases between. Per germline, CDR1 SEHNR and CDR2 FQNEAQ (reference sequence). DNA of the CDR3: TGTGCCAGCAGCATGCCTGAGGAGGACGGCTACACCTTC. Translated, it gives CASSMPEEDGYTF.

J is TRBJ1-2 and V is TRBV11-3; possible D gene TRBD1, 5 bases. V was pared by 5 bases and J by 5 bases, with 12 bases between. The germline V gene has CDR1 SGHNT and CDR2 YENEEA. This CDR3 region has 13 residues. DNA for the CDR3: TGTGCCAGCAGCCCCCAGGGAGGTTATGGCTACACCTTC. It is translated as CASSPQGGYGYTF. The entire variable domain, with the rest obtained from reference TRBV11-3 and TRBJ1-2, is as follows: EAGVVQSPRYKIIEKKQPVAFWCNPISGHNTLYWYLQNLGQGPELLIRYENEEAVDDSQLPKDRFSAERLKGVDSTLKIQPAELGDSAVYLCASSPQGGYGYTFGSGTRLTVV.

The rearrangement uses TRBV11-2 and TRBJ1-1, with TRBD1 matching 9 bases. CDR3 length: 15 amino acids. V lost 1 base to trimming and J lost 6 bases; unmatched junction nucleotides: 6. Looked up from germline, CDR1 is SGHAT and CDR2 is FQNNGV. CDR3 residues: CASSLGEDRGAEAFF. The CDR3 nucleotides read TGTGCCAGCAGCTTAGGGGAGGACAGGGGCGCTGAAGCTTTCTTT.

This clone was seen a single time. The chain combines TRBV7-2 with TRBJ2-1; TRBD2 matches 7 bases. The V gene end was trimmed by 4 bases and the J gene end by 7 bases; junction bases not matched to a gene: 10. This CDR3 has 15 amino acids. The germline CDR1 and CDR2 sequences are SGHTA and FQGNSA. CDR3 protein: CASSSPGLGGNEQFF. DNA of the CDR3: TGTGCCAGCAGCTCCCCAGGACTCGGGGGGAATGAGCAGTTCTTC.

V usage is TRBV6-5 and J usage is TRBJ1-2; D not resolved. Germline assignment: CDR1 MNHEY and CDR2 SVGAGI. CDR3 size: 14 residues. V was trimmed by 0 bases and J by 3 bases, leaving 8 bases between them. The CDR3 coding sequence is TGTGCCAGCAGTTACTCGGGGATTGACTATGGCTACACCTTC. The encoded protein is CASSYSGIDYGYTF.